These T cell receptor beta chains were read from a single sample in a study of blood T cell repertoires in COVID-19. TCRdb's table, derived via immunoSEQ multiplex PCR, lists solely in-frame clones and lacks some. Of 200,000 or so clones in the sample, roughly 80% were seen once. The specimen sequenced was peripheral blood. The receptors stem from a woman in her thirties with acute or convalescent COVID-19. CDR3s include the opening cysteine and the closing phenylalanine or tryptophan. The D gene is left open where the match is weak. A row's size may be missing; if present it is once, few, many or a size class.

d_gene	v_gene	j_gene	abundance	CDR3nt	CDR3aa
.	TRBV27	TRBJ1-5	.	TGTGCCAGCAGTTTATCGAGGGTCGGCAATCAGCCCCAGCATTTT	CASSLSRVGNQPQHF
TRBD1	TRBV24-1	TRBJ1-2	.	TGTGCCACCAGTGACCCGGGACAGGGTTATGGCTACACCTTC	CATSDPGQGYGYTF
.	TRBV11-2	TRBJ2-1	once	TGTGCCAGCAGCACTACAATGCTCTCCTACAATGAGCAGTTCTTC	CASSTTMLSYNEQFF
.	TRBV20-1	TRBJ2-7	.	TGCAGTGCTAGGCCAGAACGCGAGCAGTACTTC	CSARPEREQYF
.	TRBV5-1	TRBJ1-5	few	TGCGCCAGCAGCTTGGGGACAAGCGTTGATCCCCAGCATTTT	CASSLGTSVDPQHF
.	TRBV11-1	TRBJ1-1	.	TGTGCCAGCAGCTTAGCGCTGTTGGGGGGGACGGCTGAAGCTTTCTTT	CASSLALLGGTAEAFF
.	TRBV3-1/TRBV3-2	TRBJ1-3	.	TGTGCCAGCAGCTCTACAGGGTCTGGAAACACCATATATTTT	CASSSTGSGNTIYF
.	TRBV28	TRBJ2-3	.	TGTGCCAGCAGCCTAGGAGGGCCAGGTAACACAGATACGCAGTATTTT	CASSLGGPGNTDTQYF
.	TRBV27	TRBJ1-2	.	TGTGCCAGCAGGCGAGACGGCGTAGGCGGTGGGGGCTACACCTTC	CASRRDGVGGGGYTF
.	TRBV6-4	TRBJ2-1	.	TGTGCCAGCAGTGACCAGGCAGGTTTCTACAATGAGCAGTTCTTC	CASSDQAGFYNEQFF
TRBD1	TRBV25-1	TRBJ2-2	.	TGTGCCAGCAGTGAAGGGGGGACAGGGGGCAGAACCGGGGAGCTGTTTTTT	CASSEGGTGGRTGELFF
.	TRBV6-5	TRBJ2-5	.	TGTGCCAGCAGCCGCGGGCGGGCTCAAGAGACCCAGTACTTC	CASSRGRAQETQYF
.	TRBV7-8	TRBJ1-1	.	TGTGCCAGCAGCCGAGCCACGTTCGGGGTCGGCACTGAAGCTTTCTTT	CASSRATFGVGTEAFF
.	TRBV19	TRBJ2-7	.	TGTGCCAGTAGTATTTTCCTCAGCTACGAGCAGTACTTC	CASSIFLSYEQYF
TRBD1	TRBV29-1	TRBJ1-5	.	TGCAGCGTACTCGACAGGGGGCTCAATCAGCCCCAGCATTTT	CSVLDRGLNQPQHF
.	TRBV27	TRBJ2-2	.	TGTGCCAGCAGTTCAATGGGGACTCCCCCTAGGGGGGAGCTGTTTTTT	CASSSMGTPPRGELFF
TRBD2	TRBV4-2	TRBJ2-1	.	TGTGCCAGCAGCCAAGAGCGGCTAGCGGGTCCGGAGTTCTTC	CASSQERLAGPEFF
TRBD1	TRBV9	TRBJ1-2	.	TGTGCCAGCAGCGTACTACACATGGGACAGTCCTATGGCTACACCTTC	CASSVLHMGQSYGYTF
TRBD1	TRBV27	TRBJ1-5	.	TGTGCCAGCAGTGGGGGACAGGATTATCAGCCCCAGCATTTT	CASSGGQDYQPQHF
.	TRBV30	TRBJ1-4	.	TGTGCCTGGACTTTCAGTGCAACTAATGAAAAACTGTTTTTT	CAWTFSATNEKLFF
TRBD1	TRBV28	TRBJ1-6	.	TGTGCCAGCAGTCCCCCGACAGGGTCCTCTTGGGGTTCACCCCTCCACTTT	CASSPPTGSSWGSPLHF
.	TRBV3-1/TRBV3-2	TRBJ2-2	.	TGTGCCAGCAGCCAAGTAACCTCCCGGACAGTTGGCGGGGAGCTGTTTTTT	CASSQVTSRTVGGELFF
.	TRBV5-1	TRBJ2-3	.	TGCGCCAGCAGCTTGGTGGCCAGGGAGGCAGATACGCAGTATTTT	CASSLVAREADTQYF
.	TRBV11-3	TRBJ2-1	.	TGTGCCAGCAGCTTAGAGTTGGATACTAGCACCCATGAGCAGTTCTTC	CASSLELDTSTHEQFF
.	TRBV3-1/TRBV3-2	TRBJ1-2	few	TGTGCCAGCAGCCAAGCCGGGTCAACGTCCTATGGCTACACCTTC	CASSQAGSTSYGYTF
.	TRBV5-4	TRBJ2-3	.	TGTGCCAGCAGCCCTTACACAGATACGCAGTATTTT	CASSPYTDTQYF
.	TRBV29-1	TRBJ2-7	.	TGCAGCGTTGTCCTCCGTGGCCCGTCGACAGATTCCTACGAGCAGTACTTC	CSVVLRGPSTDSYEQYF
.	TRBV11-2	TRBJ2-7	.	TGTGCCAGCAGCTTAGACCGGAGGGCAGACAAGCAGTACTTC	CASSLDRRADKQYF
.	TRBV29-1	TRBJ2-5	.	TGCAGCGTTGGGGAGGGGGGGTCACAAGAGACCCAGTACTTC	CSVGEGGSQETQYF
TRBD1	TRBV5-1	TRBJ1-3	.	TGCGCCAGCAGCGGCTCAGGGGGGTTGAGCTCTGGAAACACCATATATTTT	CASSGSGGLSSGNTIYF
.	TRBV5-8	TRBJ1-2	.	TGTGCCAGCAGCTCCGCTGGACTCCCCAGTGGTGGCTACACCTTC	CASSSAGLPSGGYTF
TRBD1	TRBV27	TRBJ1-5	.	TGTGCCAGCAGTTCCCGTCCCGGGACAGGGATCAATCAGCCCCAGCATTTT	CASSSRPGTGINQPQHF
.	TRBV5-4	TRBJ2-7	.	TGTGCCAGCAGTGTTCTCGGAGTAACATACGAGCAGTACTTC	CASSVLGVTYEQYF
.	TRBV11-2	TRBJ2-7	.	TGTGCCAGCAGCTTAGCAAGGGCGGGGACCTACGAGCAGTACTTC	CASSLARAGTYEQYF
.	TRBV2	TRBJ1-1	.	TGTGCCAGTAGGTGGAGCATGAACACTGAAGCTTTCTTT	CASRWSMNTEAFF
TRBD1	TRBV27	TRBJ1-2	.	TGTGCCAGCCACGACAGGGGGCGGGGCTACACCTTC	CASHDRGRGYTF
TRBD1	TRBV28	TRBJ1-3	.	TGTGCCAGCAGAGGGACAGCCTCTGGAAACACCATATATTTT	CASRGTASGNTIYF
TRBD1	TRBV5-4	TRBJ2-3	.	TGTGCCAGCAGCGTCTCCGGGACAGGAAGCACAGATACGCAGTATTTT	CASSVSGTGSTDTQYF
TRBD2	TRBV7-8	TRBJ2-6	.	TGTGCCAGCAGCCGCTCGGGTCGGGCTAGCGGACCTTCTGGGGCCAACGTCCTGACTTTC	CASSRSGRASGPSGANVLTF
.	TRBV7-9	TRBJ2-1	.	TGTGCCAGCATTTGGGGCTCAAAGGGATACAATGAGCAGTTCTTC	CASIWGSKGYNEQFF
.	TRBV7-7	TRBJ2-3	once	TGTGCCAGCAGCCCAGGGCTCGGAAACACAGATACGCAGTATTTT	CASSPGLGNTDTQYF
.	TRBV5-1	TRBJ1-6	.	TGCGCCAGCAGCTTCGGGGGTAGTAATTCACCCCTCCACTTT	CASSFGGSNSPLHF
.	TRBV28	TRBJ1-1	.	TGTGCCAGCAGTATTGACAGGGAAGCTTTCTTT	CASSIDREAFF
TRBD1	TRBV28	TRBJ2-1	.	TGTGCCAGCAGTGAGGGACAGGGGAGGAATGAGCAGTTCTTC	CASSEGQGRNEQFF
TRBD1	TRBV6-6	TRBJ2-1	.	TGTGCCAGCAGCCGGGACAGTTACAATGAGCAGTTCTTC	CASSRDSYNEQFF
.	TRBV6-1	TRBJ1-5	.	TGTGCCAGCAGTGAAGCGGGACAAATGATTCAGCCCCAGCATTTT	CASSEAGQMIQPQHF
TRBD1	TRBV7-2	TRBJ1-1	.	TGTGCCAGCAGCTCGCCCCCGACAGGGATCTTCACTGAAGCTTTCTTT	CASSSPPTGIFTEAFF
.	TRBV28	TRBJ2-1	.	TGTGCCAGCAAACAGCGGGATGAGCAGTTCTTC	CASKQRDEQFF
.	TRBV6-5	TRBJ2-3	.	TGTGCCAGCACCGCCGCAGGCCCTTCGACAGATACGCAGTATTTT	CASTAAGPSTDTQYF
TRBD1	TRBV7-6	TRBJ1-2	few	TGTGCCAGCAGCTTAGGGACAGGGGGCGGAGATGGCTACACCTTC	CASSLGTGGGDGYTF
.	TRBV5-8	TRBJ1-3	.	TGTGCCAGCAGCTGGGGGGTGCTTCATGGAAACACCATATATTTT	CASSWGVLHGNTIYF
.	TRBV6-5	TRBJ2-3	.	TGTGCCAGCCAACAGGAAAATACGCAGTATTTT	CASQQENTQYF
.	TRBV5-6	TRBJ1-1	.	TGTGCCAGCAGCTCAGGCTGGGACACTGAAGCTTTCTTT	CASSSGWDTEAFF
.	TRBV7-3	TRBJ2-3	.	TGTGCCAGCAGCGTACAGGGTGGCACAGATACGCAGTATTTT	CASSVQGGTDTQYF
TRBD1	TRBV7-3	TRBJ1-3	.	TGTGCCAGCAGCTTAGAGGACAGGGTCTCTGGAAACACCATATATTTT	CASSLEDRVSGNTIYF
.	TRBV7-2	TRBJ2-5	.	TGTGCCAGCAGCTTAGCCATTACTAACCAAGAGACCCAGTACTTC	CASSLAITNQETQYF
TRBD1	TRBV6-6	TRBJ1-1	.	TGTGCCAGCAGTAGTCCGGACAGGGATATACATGCTTTCTTT	CASSSPDRDIHAFF
TRBD1	TRBV3-1/TRBV3-2	TRBJ2-7	once	TGTGCCAGCAGCTCTCCGGGACAGGGGAGGTACGAGCAGTACTTC	CASSSPGQGRYEQYF